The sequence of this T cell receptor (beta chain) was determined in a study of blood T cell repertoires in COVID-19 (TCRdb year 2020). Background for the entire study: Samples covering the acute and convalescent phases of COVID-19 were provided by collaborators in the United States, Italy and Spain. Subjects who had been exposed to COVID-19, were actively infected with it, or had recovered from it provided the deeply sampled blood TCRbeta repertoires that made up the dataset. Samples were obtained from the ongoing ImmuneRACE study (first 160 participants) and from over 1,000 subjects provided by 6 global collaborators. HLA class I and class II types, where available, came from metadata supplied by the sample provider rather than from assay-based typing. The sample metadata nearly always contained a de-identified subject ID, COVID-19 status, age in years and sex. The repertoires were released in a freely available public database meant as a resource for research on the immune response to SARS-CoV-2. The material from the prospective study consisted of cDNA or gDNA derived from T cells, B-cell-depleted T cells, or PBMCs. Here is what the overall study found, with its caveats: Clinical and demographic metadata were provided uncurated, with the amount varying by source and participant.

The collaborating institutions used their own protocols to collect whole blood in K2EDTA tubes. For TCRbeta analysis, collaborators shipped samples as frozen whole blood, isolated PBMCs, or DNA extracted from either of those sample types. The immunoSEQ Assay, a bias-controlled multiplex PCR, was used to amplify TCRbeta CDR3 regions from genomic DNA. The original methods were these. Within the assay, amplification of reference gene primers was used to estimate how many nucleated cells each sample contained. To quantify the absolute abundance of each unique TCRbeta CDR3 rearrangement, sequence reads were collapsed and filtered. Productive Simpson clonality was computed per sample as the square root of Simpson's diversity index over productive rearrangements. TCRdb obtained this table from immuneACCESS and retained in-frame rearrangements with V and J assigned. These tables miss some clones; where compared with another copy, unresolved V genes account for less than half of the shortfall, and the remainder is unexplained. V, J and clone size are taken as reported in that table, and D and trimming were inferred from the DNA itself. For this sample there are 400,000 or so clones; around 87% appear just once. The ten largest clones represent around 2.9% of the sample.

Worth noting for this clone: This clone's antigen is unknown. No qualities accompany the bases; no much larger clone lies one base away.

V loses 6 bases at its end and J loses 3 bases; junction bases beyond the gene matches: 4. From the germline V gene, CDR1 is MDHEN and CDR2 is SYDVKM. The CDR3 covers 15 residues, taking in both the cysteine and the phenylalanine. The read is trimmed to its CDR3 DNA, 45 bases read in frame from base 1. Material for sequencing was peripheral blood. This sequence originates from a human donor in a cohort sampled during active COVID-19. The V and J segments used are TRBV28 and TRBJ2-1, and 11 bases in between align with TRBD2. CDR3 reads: CASRPTSGIYNEQFF. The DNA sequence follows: TGTGCCAGCAGACCGACTAGCGGGATCTACAATGAGCAGTTCTTC.